This T cell receptor beta chain was recorded in a study of blood T cell repertoires in COVID-19. Study as a whole: Acute-phase and convalescent COVID-19 samples originated in the United States, Italy and Spain.

Participants came from fewer than 25 US areas, aged roughly 18 to 100 years. Participant-given clinical history determined each cohort assignment. Per the original methods: Reference gene primer amplification gave estimated nucleated cell counts. Assay: immunoSEQ multiplex PCR; the TCRdb copy retains only in-frame clones and omits some. Clone size and the V and J calls come from that table; the DNA yielded D and trimming. Of roughly 220,000 clones detected, about nine tenths appear once; the ten largest clones hold over 3%. A single count supports this clone. Between the trimmed V and J ends, which lost 2 bases and 3 bases, there was a span of 10 bases. The CDR3 consists of 14 residues. Germline CDR1 MNHEY, CDR2 SVGEGT.

V is TRBV6-2 or TRBV6-3 and J is TRBJ1-1; D is unclear. This receptor was obtained from a woman in her thirties or forties with acute COVID-19. The sequenced material came from PBMCs or T cells enriched from blood (not recorded which). The CDR3 DNA is TGTGCCAGCAGTTACGGAGGGATCGACACTGAAGCTTTCTTT. It is translated as CASSYGGIDTEAFF.